This is a list of T cell receptor beta chains from one sample in a study of blood T cell repertoires in COVID-19. Libraries were prepared by immunoSEQ multiplex PCR; TCRdb keeps only in-frame clonotypes and omits some of them. The sample records almost 200,000 clones, roughly nine tenths being singletons. The specimen was PBMCs or T cells enriched from blood (not recorded which). Receptors originate from a woman between 18 and 29 years old who had recovered from COVID-19. Each CDR3 is given with its conserved first and last residue. Each record gives: J gene, D gene, clone size, V gene, CDR3 DNA, CDR3 protein. A D gene is named only where the DNA matches it firmly. Rows give clone size only sometimes, using once, few, many, or a class for an expanded clone.

>TRBJ2-4|.|.|TRBV7-9
TGTGCCAGCAGCCCCCCTTTCCGGGAGTCAGCCAAAAACATTCAGTACTTC
CASSPPFRESAKNIQYF
>TRBJ1-1|TRBD1|few|TRBV9
TGTGCCAGCAGCGTTACAGGGGGCAGCACTGAAGCTTTCTTT
CASSVTGGSTEAFF
>TRBJ2-1|.|.|TRBV5-1
TGCGCCAGCAGCTCTCAGGGATTATTAGGGAATGAGCAGTTCTTC
CASSSQGLLGNEQFF
>TRBJ2-1|TRBD2|.|TRBV10-3
TGTGCCATCAGTCGGGGGGGGGATGTGGATGAGCAGTTCTTC
CAISRGGDVDEQFF
>TRBJ1-6|.|.|TRBV2
TGTGCCAGTTACCGAGCGGACGGTCGGACGCAACCCCTCCACTTT
CASYRADGRTQPLHF
>TRBJ2-3|.|.|TRBV5-1
TGCGCCAGCAGCTTCCGTGGTAGCCGCGCCACAGATACGCAGTATTTT
CASSFRGSRATDTQYF
>TRBJ1-2|TRBD1|.|TRBV6-5
TGTGCCAGCAGTCCATCGGGACAGGGGGGCTACACCTTC
CASSPSGQGGYTF
>TRBJ1-2|.|.|TRBV30
TGTGCCTGGAGTCGGGGGGTCTATGGCTACACCTTC
CAWSRGVYGYTF
>TRBJ1-6|.|few|TRBV19
TGTGCCAGTAGTTCGGACAGCGACTATTCACCCCTCCACTTT
CASSSDSDYSPLHF
>TRBJ1-1|.|.|TRBV28
TGTGCCAGCAGTGCCGACAGAGCTAACACTGAAGCTTTCTTT
CASSADRANTEAFF
>TRBJ2-5|.|.|TRBV12-3/TRBV12-4
TGTGCCAGCAGTTCGCCAACGGGAGAGACCCAGTACTTC
CASSSPTGETQYF
>TRBJ1-4|TRBD1|.|TRBV4-1
TGCGCCAGCAGCCAGATACAGGGGAATGAAAAACTGTTTTTT
CASSQIQGNEKLFF
>TRBJ1-1|.|.|TRBV6-5
TGTGCCAGCAGTTACGTAGAGAACACTGAAGCTTTCTTT
CASSYVENTEAFF
>TRBJ2-2|.|.|TRBV7-2
TGTGCCAGCAGCCCCACAGCGAACACCGGGGAGCTGTTTTTT
CASSPTANTGELFF
>TRBJ1-1|.|few|TRBV18
TGTGCCAGCTCACCACCGTCAAGGGAGTACGCTTTCTTT
CASSPPSREYAFF
>TRBJ1-2|TRBD1|.|TRBV7-9
TGTGCCAGCAGAGAAGGGACAGGGATCAGCTACACCTTC
CASREGTGISYTF
>TRBJ2-7|TRBD2|.|TRBV28
TGTGCCAGCAGTTTCCAGCGGGGGGTGTACGAGCAGTACTTC
CASSFQRGVYEQYF
>TRBJ2-2|.|.|TRBV10-2
TGCGCCAGCAGTGGTGGAGGGGACTCAAGATTTACCGGGGAGCTGTTTTTT
CASSGGGDSRFTGELFF
>TRBJ1-6|.|.|TRBV2
TGTGCCAGCAGTGAGCAACACAGGACTAATTCACCCCTCCACTTT
CASSEQHRTNSPLHF
>TRBJ1-3|.|.|TRBV28
TGTGCCAGCAGATCCGGGGGGAGTGGAAACACCATATATTTT
CASRSGGSGNTIYF
>TRBJ1-4|.|.|TRBV30
TGTGCCTGGAGTCGCGCAACTAATGAAAAACTGTTTTTT
CAWSRATNEKLFF
>TRBJ1-1|.|.|TRBV5-1
TGCGCCAGCAGCTTGGGTCCGGACACTGAAGCTTTCTTT
CASSLGPDTEAFF
>TRBJ2-6|.|.|TRBV15
TGTGCCACCAGCGCGCGATCGTCTGGGGCCAACGTCCTGACTTTC
CATSARSSGANVLTF
>TRBJ1-1|.|.|TRBV6-1
TGTGCCAGCGGCTCAGAAGTAAGAGCTTTCTTT
CASGSEVRAFF
>TRBJ1-2|TRBD1|.|TRBV9
TGTGCCAGCAGCCCCCGACGACAGGGGACCTATGGCTACACCTTC
CASSPRRQGTYGYTF
>TRBJ2-5|TRBD2|.|TRBV28
TGTGCCAGCAGTTTCCCCACTGGACTAGCGGGGGAAGAGACCCAGTACTTC
CASSFPTGLAGEETQYF
>TRBJ2-7|.|.|TRBV28
TGTGCCAGCAGTTACTACAGGGACGAGCAGTACTTC
CASSYYRDEQYF
>TRBJ2-7|TRBD2|once|TRBV28
TGTGCCAGCAGAGGCGGTGGACTAGCGGGTTCCTACGAGCAGTACTTC
CASRGGGLAGSYEQYF
>TRBJ1-2|.|.|TRBV14
TGTGCCAGCAGCCCCTCGAGGCAGGGGTATGGCTACACCTTC
CASSPSRQGYGYTF
>TRBJ2-7|.|.|TRBV2
TGTGCCAGCACCCACGGACAGTCCCACGAGCAGTACTTC
CASTHGQSHEQYF
>TRBJ2-2|TRBD1|few|TRBV5-1
TGCGCCAGCAGCTTGGGATGGGGACAGGAGTCCGGGGAGCTGTTTTTT
CASSLGWGQESGELFF
>TRBJ2-7|TRBD2|.|TRBV4-1
TGCGCCAGCAGCCTTACTAGCGGGGTCGAGCAGTACTTC
CASSLTSGVEQYF
>TRBJ1-6|.|.|TRBV11-2
TGTGCCAGCAGCTTCCGGGATCTTAATTCACCCCTCCACTTT
CASSFRDLNSPLHF
>TRBJ2-3|.|.|TRBV11-2
TGTGCCAGCAGCTTAGCCAGCGGCGGGGGCGACCGTAGCACAGATACGCAGTATTTT
CASSLASGGGDRSTDTQYF
>TRBJ2-7|.|.|TRBV2
TGTGCCAGCCAAGGGGGCTCCTACGAGCAGTACTTC
CASQGGSYEQYF
>TRBJ1-1|.|.|TRBV28
TGTGCCAGCAGTTACTACAGGGCGGGGAACACTGAAGCTTTCTTT
CASSYYRAGNTEAFF
>TRBJ2-1|.|.|TRBV7-9
TGTGCCAGCAGCCCCTACAGGGATCTGGAAGATGAGCAGTTCTTC
CASSPYRDLEDEQFF
>TRBJ1-1|.|.|TRBV15
TGTGCCACCAGCAGGTATACAGGAAACACTGAAGCTTTCTTT
CATSRYTGNTEAFF
>TRBJ2-7|TRBD1|.|TRBV2
TGTGCCAGCAGTCCACAGGGGAACGAGCAGTACTTC
CASSPQGNEQYF
>TRBJ1-4|.|once|TRBV5-1
TGCGCCAGCAGCTTGGTCGGGGAATCTAATGAAAAACTGTTTTTT
CASSLVGESNEKLFF
>TRBJ1-1|TRBD1|.|TRBV7-3
TGTGCCAGCAGCTCTAAGGGGGCAGGCACTGAAGCTTTCTTT
CASSSKGAGTEAFF
>TRBJ1-5|.|.|TRBV6-6
TGTGCCAGCAGTCGAGGGTCGGGGGGCCCCAATCAGCCCCAGCATTTT
CASSRGSGGPNQPQHF
>TRBJ1-2|.|.|TRBV3-1/TRBV3-2
TGTGCCAGCAGCCAAGATGGCGGACTTAACTATGGCTACACCTTC
CASSQDGGLNYGYTF
>TRBJ1-3|TRBD1|.|TRBV19
TGTGCCAGTACCCGAGGGACAGGGGTCGGAAACACCATATATTTT
CASTRGTGVGNTIYF
>TRBJ1-1|.|.|TRBV9
TGTGCCAGCAGCGGGCGGCTTAACACTGAAGCTTTCTTT
CASSGRLNTEAFF
>TRBJ2-3|TRBD2|.|TRBV15
TGTGCCACCAGTCAAGCGGGGCTTCGCACAGATACGCAGTATTTT
CATSQAGLRTDTQYF
>TRBJ1-3|TRBD1|.|TRBV5-4
TGTGCCAGCAGCTCCCCAGGACAGGGATCAGGAAACACCATATATTTT
CASSSPGQGSGNTIYF